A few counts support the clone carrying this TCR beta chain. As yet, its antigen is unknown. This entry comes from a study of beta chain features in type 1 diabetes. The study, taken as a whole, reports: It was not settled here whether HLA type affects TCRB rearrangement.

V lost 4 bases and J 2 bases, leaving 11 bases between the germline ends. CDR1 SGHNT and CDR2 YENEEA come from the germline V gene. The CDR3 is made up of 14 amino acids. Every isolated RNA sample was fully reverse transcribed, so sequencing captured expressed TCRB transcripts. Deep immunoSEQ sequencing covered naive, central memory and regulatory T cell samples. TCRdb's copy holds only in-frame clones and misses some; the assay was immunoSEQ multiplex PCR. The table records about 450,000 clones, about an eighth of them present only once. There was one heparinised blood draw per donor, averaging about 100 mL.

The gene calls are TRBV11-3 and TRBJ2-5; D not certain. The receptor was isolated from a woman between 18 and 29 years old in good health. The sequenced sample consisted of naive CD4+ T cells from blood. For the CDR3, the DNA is TGTGCCAGCAGCTCGCTAGACGGGCAAGAGACCCAGTACTTC. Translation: CASSSLDGQETQYF. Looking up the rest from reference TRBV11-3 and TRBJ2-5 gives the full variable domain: EAGVVQSPRYKIIEKKQPVAFWCNPISGHNTLYWYLQNLGQGPELLIRYENEEAVDDSQLPKDRFSAERLKGVDSTLKIQPAELGDSAVYLCASSSLDGQETQYFGPGTRLLVL.